Listed here are 11 T cell receptor beta chains from one sample, sequenced in a study of tissue T cells after allogeneic stem cell transplantation. Data came from immunoSEQ multiplex PCR; TCRdb stores just in-frame clones and leaves some out. This sample has 7,500 to 8,500 clones; 35% to 55% occur once, and the top ten carry 7% to 8.5%. Time point specified: mouse harvest day 7 after allogeneic transplant. The graft held 10^6 splenic CD5+ T cells and 10^7 T-cell-depleted bone marrow cells. Source material: gut tissue. The receptors here all came from a female BALB/c mouse given C57BL/6 T cells with graft-versus-host disease after an allogeneic hematopoietic cell transplant.

A remark on this clone: Gene names and germline match the mouse. Read coverage stops 1 residue before the CDR3 terminus; the germline J gene supplies the remainder. The V gene is TRBV24, the J gene TRBJ2-1; the D is unclear. Looked up from germline, CDR1 is KGHTA and CDR2 is FRNEEI. V gave up 0 bases and J gave up 6 bases, with 9 bases separating them. This CDR3 has 14 amino acids. CDR3 bases read: TGTGCCAGCAGTCTGTATCGGGGTCTTGCTGAGCAGTTC. Protein: CASSLYRGLAEQF. The entire CDR3 protein is CASSLYRGLAEQFF.

Details on this clone: Gene names refer to mouse genes. Read sequence stops 1 residue before the CDR3 end, and the germline J gene provides the missing end. The chain is built from TRBV12-2 and TRBJ1-4; TRBD1 aligns across 8 bases. Per germline, CDR1 SGHLS and CDR2 HYDKME. With 0 bases clipped from V and 3 bases from J, the junction kept 2 bases outside the gene matches. This CDR3 region has 15 residues. Incomplete CDR3 DNA: TGTGCCAGCTCTCTCGGACAGGGTGCCAACGAAAGATTATTT. It encodes CASSLGQGANERLF. The CDR3 as a whole reads CASSLGQGANERLFF.

As for this clone: Gene labels here are mouse ones. The read ends 1 residue shy of where the CDR3 ends; the end is completed using the germline J gene. This sequence joins TRBV4 and TRBJ1-4; no definite D call. CDR1 and CDR2 (germline): LGHDT, YNNKQL (reference sequence). The V gene lost 3 bases and the J gene lost 0 bases, with 5 bases spanning the gap. CDR3 size: 14 residues. The CDR3 is CASSYTISNERLFF. The CDR3 bases that were read are TGTGCCAGCAGCTATACTATTTCCAACGAAAGATTATTT.

For this clone: Germline and genes: mouse. CDR3 DNA, as far as it was read: TGTGCCAGCGGTGGCCGGGACATCTATGAACAGTAC. This sequence encodes CASGGRDIYEQY. The full CDR3 protein reads CASGGRDIYEQYF. The chain couples TRBV13-2 to TRBJ2-7, with D perhaps matching TRBD1 (6 bases). The DNA ends 1 residue before the CDR3 does, and the rest of the CDR3 is filled in from the germline J gene. V was trimmed by 3 bases and J by 3 bases, leaving 10 bases between them. Looked up from germline, CDR1 is NNHNN and CDR2 is SYGAGS (reference sequence). This CDR3 contains 13 residues.

This clone was observed a handful of times. The germline and genes are mouse ones. The missing CDR3 end, 1 residue past where the read stops, is filled in from the germline J gene. The chain couples TRBV19 to TRBJ2-1, with 10 positions matching TRBD2. J lost 3 bases, V lost 6 bases, and 3 bases had no gene match. The CDR3 totals 14 residues. Germline V gene data show CDR1 as FNHDT and CDR2 as SITEND (reference sequence). The CDR3 loop reads CASTRLGGYAEQFF. The covered CDR3 bases are TGTGCCAGCACCCGACTGGGGGGCTATGCTGAGCAGTTC.

Details on this clone: An end of the junction does not agree with germline; a read error may underlie this. Gene names and germline match the mouse. The read is 1 residue too short to cover the CDR3 end, so that end is filled in from the germline J gene. The chain combines TRBV26 with TRBJ1-1, with D perhaps matching TRBD1 (5 bases). Per the germline V gene, CDR1 is KGHPV and CDR2 is FQNQEV (reference sequence). The CDR3 has 13 amino acids. The CDR3: CANSLRANTEVFF. CDR3 DNA (partial): TGTGCCAACAGTCTCAGGGCAAACACAGAAGTCTTC. The complete variable domain, with remaining parts taken from reference TRBV26 and TRBJ1-1, reads NSKVIQTPRYLVKGQGQKAKMRCIPEKGHPVVFWYQQNKNNEFKFLINFQNQEVLQQIDMTEKRFSAECPSNSPCSLEIQSSEAGDSALYLCANSLRANTEVFFGKGTRLTVV.

Of note for this clone: Mouse names are used for the genes. The read ends 1 residue before the CDR3 terminus; that terminus is restored from the germline J gene. The rearrangement joins TRBV13-2 to TRBJ2-4; possibly TRBD2 for D (5 bases). The CDR3 consists of 13 residues. Germline CDR1 is NNHNN and CDR2 is SYGAGS (reference sequence). V dropped 2 bases and J dropped 9 bases, with 13 bases sitting between them. The CDR3 reads CASGEMWGQTLYF. The sequenced part of the CDR3 DNA is TGTGCCAGCGGTGAGATGTGGGGTCAGACCTTGTAC.

Points on this clone: Mouse gene names and germline throughout. The DNA ends 1 residue before the CDR3 does, and the rest of the CDR3 is filled in from the germline J gene. V and J are TRBV16 and TRBJ2-4, with 10 positions matching TRBD2. V gave up 0 bases and J gave up 4 bases; unmatched junction bases: 4. Germline assignment: CDR1 SGHSA and CDR2 FRNQAP. The CDR3 loop spans 16 amino acids. The part of the CDR3 DNA that was read is TGTGCAAGCAGCTTAGACTGGGGGGGCGCGGAAAACACCTTGTAC. Protein: CASSLDWGGAENTLY. The entire CDR3 reads CASSLDWGGAENTLYF. Supplemented by reference TRBV16 and TRBJ2-4, the full variable domain reads NAGVIQTPRHKVTGKGQEATLWCEPISGHSAVFWYRQTIVQGLEFLTYFRNQAPIDDSGMPKERFSAQMPNQSHSTLKIQSTQPQDSAVYLCASSLDWGGAENTLYFGAGTRLSVL.

Concerning this clone itself: Here the gene names and germline are mouse. The CDR3 end lies 1 residue beyond the end of the read and is filled in from the germline J gene. The chain has TRBV1 and TRBJ1-1, with D possibly being TRBD1 (5 bases). The V gene's germline CDR1 is NSQYPW and CDR2 LRSPGD (reference sequence). The CDR3 has 15 residues. Between the trimmed V and J ends, which lost 1 base and 0 bases, there was a span of 9 bases. CDR3: CTCSAGGSANTEVFF. CDR3 DNA, as far as it was read: TGCACCTGCAGTGCAGGGGGCTCGGCAAACACAGAAGTCTTC.

This clone has more than one count but fewer than ten. Gene names are mouse gene names. The read comes to an end 1 residue before the CDR3 does, leaving the germline J gene to fill in the end. J is TRBJ2-5 and V is TRBV13-1; TRBD2 might be the D (6 bases). CDR1 is NSHNY, CDR2 SYGAGN, per germline. The CDR3 extends over 14 amino acids. The V end lost 3 bases, the J end lost 2 bases, and 10 bases lay between the germline ends. This CDR3 reads CASSVSGAQDTQYF. The covered CDR3 bases are TGTGCCAGCAGTGTCTCTGGGGCCCAAGACACCCAGTAC.

Comments on this clone: Gene names and germline match the mouse. The read ends 1 residue shy of where the CDR3 ends; the end is completed using the germline J gene. The J gene is TRBJ2-2, the V gene TRBV3, with no clear D. The CDR3 has 14 residues. V lost 2 bases and J 3 bases, leaving 7 bases between the germline ends. The germline V gene encodes CDR1 SNHLY and CDR2 FYNGKV (reference sequence). The part of the CDR3 DNA that was read is TGTGCCAGCAGCTTATTGGGAGACACCGGGCAGCTCTAC. It yields the protein CASSLLGDTGQLY. From start to end, the CDR3 is CASSLLGDTGQLYF.